The 11 T cell receptor beta chains below all came from one sample that was sequenced in a study of blood T cell repertoires in COVID-19. Data came from immunoSEQ multiplex PCR; TCRdb stores just in-frame clones and leaves some out. The top ten hold around 5.1% of the sample, which has 50,000 to 70,000 clones, around 81% seen once. The specimen sequenced was peripheral blood. These receptors all stem from a human donor in a cohort sampled during active COVID-19.

The chain combines TRBV7-6 with TRBJ1-6; 8 bases match TRBD1. The V gene end was trimmed by 2 bases and the J gene end by 0 bases; junction bases not matched to a gene: 3. Germline assignment: CDR1 SGHVS and CDR2 FNYEAQ. The CDR3 is made up of 17 amino acids. CDR3 loop: CASSLRTGSSYNSPLHF. Here the CDR3 DNA reads TGTGCCAGCAGCTTAAGGACAGGGAGCTCCTATAATTCACCCCTCCACTTT. Using reference TRBV7-6 and TRBJ1-6 for the parts outside the CDR3, the full variable domain is GAGVSQSPRYKVTKRGQDVALRCDPISGHVSLYWYRQALGQGPEFLTYFNYEAQQDKSGLPNDRFSAERPEGSISTLTIQRTEQRDSAMYRCASSLRTGSSYNSPLHFGNGTRLTVT.

This clone was seen only a few times. The chain is built from TRBV19 and TRBJ2-2, with D unresolved. The CDR3 is 15 residues long. Germline loops: CDR1 LNHDA, CDR2 SQIVND (reference sequence). V was trimmed by 7 bases and J by 3 bases, leaving 15 bases between them. Here the CDR3 DNA reads TGTGCCAGTACCCCCCAGGCAGTGCACACCGGGGAGCTGTTTTTT. This encodes CASTPQAVHTGELFF. The variable domain in full, with the rest retrieved from reference TRBV19 and TRBJ2-2, is DGGITQSPKYLFRKEGQNVTLSCEQNLNHDAMYWYRQDPGQGLRLIYYSQIVNDFQKGDIAEGYSVSREKKESFPLTVTSAQKNPTAFYLCASTPQAVHTGELFFGEGSRLTVL.

This chain connects TRBV27 to TRBJ1-2; TRBD1 is a possible D gene (6 bases). Trimming removed 3 bases at V and 2 bases at J, with 13 bases between. The CDR3 contains 15 residues. The germline V gene has CDR1 MNHEY and CDR2 SMNVEV (reference sequence). The CDR3 loop reads CASSLTGISNYGYTF. CDR3 in DNA: TGTGCCAGCAGTTTGACAGGCATTTCCAACTATGGCTACACCTTC.

The chain links TRBV7-2 to TRBJ2-7; D perhaps matches TRBD2 (5 bases). From germline, CDR1 is SGHTA and CDR2 FQGNSA. This CDR3 has 14 residues. Between the trimmed V and J ends, which lost 0 bases and 6 bases, there was a span of 12 bases. The CDR3 protein is CASSLAVGILEQYF. The CDR3 DNA sequence: TGTGCCAGCAGCTTAGCCGTCGGGATTCTCGAGCAGTACTTC.

The chain joins TRBV3-1 (or the pseudogene TRBV3-2) to TRBJ2-7, with 7 nucleotides matching TRBD1. The J segment lost 1 base and the V segment lost 6 bases, leaving 6 bases of the junction unmatched. Per germline, CDR1 LGHDT and CDR2 YNNKEL (reference sequence). This CDR3 is built from 14 residues. This chain's CDR3 is CASRPWDRSYEQYF. In DNA, the CDR3 is TGTGCCAGCAGACCTTGGGACAGATCCTACGAGCAGTACTTC.

This chain connects TRBV6-7 to TRBJ2-7, with D perhaps TRBD2 (7 bases). TRBV6-7 is labeled an ORF, and its function is uncertain. Trimming removed 4 bases at V and 3 bases at J, with 25 bases between. The CDR3 is 18 residues long. The CDR3, as DNA: TGTGCCAGCAGTTCCCGGGACACAGACTGCGGGGGATTCTACGAGCAGTACTTC. This sequence encodes CASSSRDTDCGGFYEQYF.

The J gene is TRBJ1-1, the V gene TRBV19; TRBD1 aligns across 9 bases. Trimming at V came to 6 bases and at J to 6 bases, leaving 14 bases not matched to a gene. Germline-derived CDR1 and CDR2 are LNHDA and SQIVND (reference sequence). This CDR3 is 16 amino acids long. The CDR3 spells CASSDRQGGFFAEAFF. The CDR3 nucleotides are TGTGCCAGTAGCGATCGACAGGGGGGCTTTTTTGCTGAAGCTTTCTTT.

The genes are TRBV6-5 and TRBJ1-2, with unresolved D. Trimming removed 2 bases from V and 2 bases from J, with 6 bases in between. The germline V gene has CDR1 MNHEY and CDR2 SVGAGI. The CDR3 runs 13 residues. CDR3 region: CASSYERNYGYTF. For the CDR3, the DNA is TGTGCCAGCAGTTACGAGCGAAACTATGGCTACACCTTC.

This clone was seen only a few times. V and J are TRBV7-9 and TRBJ2-3; D uncertain. This CDR3 is built from 10 residues. The V end lost 8 bases, the J end lost 10 bases, and 10 bases lay between the germline ends. The germline V gene encodes CDR1 SEHNR and CDR2 FQNEAQ (reference sequence). CDR3 in DNA: TGTGCCAGCGATGTAGGAGCGCAGTATTTT. Its protein is CASDVGAQYF.

This rearrangement joins TRBV2 to TRBJ2-2, with 7 positions matching TRBD1. The length of the CDR3 is 15 residues. The V gene end was trimmed by 7 bases and the J gene end by 6 bases; junction bases not matched to a gene: 11. In germline, CDR1 is SNHLY, CDR2 FYNNEI. This CDR3 is CASTFRDSGPGELFF. In nucleotides, the CDR3 is TGTGCCAGCACCTTCCGGGACAGTGGACCCGGGGAGCTGTTTTTT.

The gene calls are TRBV3-1 (or the pseudogene TRBV3-2) and TRBJ1-2, with a tentative D call TRBD1 (6 bases). Germline CDR1 and CDR2: LGHDT and YNNKEL (reference sequence). This CDR3 region has 15 residues. Trimming shortened V by 3 bases and J by 8 bases, and 19 bases separated the two germline ends. The CDR3 region has the DNA TGTGCCAGCAGCCACCGGGACACCCCATTGAGGGGCTACACCTTC. It yields the protein CASSHRDTPLRGYTF.